This T cell receptor beta chain came from a study of sequential checkpoint blockade in melanoma. Overall study: After both sequences, patients received maintenance nivolumab. The study, taken as a whole, reports: For nivolumab-first patients, baseline tumor clonality was associated with response. Rising tumor T-cell fraction and clonality meant about 30 times likelier benefit.

Only in-frame clones appear in the TCRdb table, and some are missing; sequencing was by immunoSEQ multiplex PCR. The table records several hundred clones, about a fifth of them present only once. Concerning this clone: Its target is unknown.

Treatment reported: randomized to nivolumab then ipilimumab (arm A) or the reverse (arm B). This CDR3 region has 15 residues. Trimming stripped 3 bases from V and 3 bases from J, with 14 bases between. Germline V gene lookup returns CDR1 LNHDA and CDR2 SQIVND (reference sequence). Sequenced material: tumor tissue (inferred from file names), taken from a patient given nivolumab and ipilimumab in sequence. The chain has TRBV19 and TRBJ1-2, with D hard to call. The TCR comes from a human donor with melanoma. CDR3 sequence reads: CASSMWGGKDYGYTF. The CDR3 DNA sequence: TGTGCCAGTAGTATGTGGGGAGGCAAGGACTATGGCTACACCTTC.